The next 4 T cell receptor beta chains were all read from a single sample in a study of cytomegalovirus exposure and HLA in healthy donors. Here immunoSEQ multiplex PCR was the method, and the copy in TCRdb shows in-frame clones only, minus some. The table has approximately 150,000 clones, roughly 80% seen once. The material sequenced was PBMCs. The receptors stem from a man aged 25-45 years in good health and CMV-seropositive.

This clone has only one observation. The rearrangement links TRBV6-5 to TRBJ2-3, with D possibly TRBD2 on 6 matching bases. Germline assignment: CDR1 MNHEY and CDR2 SVGAGI. The CDR3 runs to 15 residues. With 0 bases removed from V and 4 bases from J, the gap between germline ends came to 11 bases. The CDR3 is CASSYSEGMADTQYF. CDR3 bases: TGTGCCAGCAGTTACTCGGAGGGGATGGCAGATACGCAGTATTTT.

This clone appeared a single time. The chain combines TRBV5-1 with TRBJ1-1, with TRBD1 matching 9 bases. V trimming: 4 bases; J trimming: 4 bases; junction bases outside the gene matches: 5. The CDR3 covers 14 residues. CDR1 SGHRS and CDR2 YFSETQ come from the germline V gene. CDR3 coding DNA: TGCGCCAGCAGCGAGGGACAGGGTGGCACTGAAGCTTTCTTT. Translating gives CASSEGQGGTEAFF. The complete variable domain, with remaining parts taken from reference TRBV5-1 and TRBJ1-1, reads KAGVTQTPRYLIKTRGQQVTLSCSPISGHRSVSWYQQTPGQGLQFLFEYFSETQRNKGNFPGRFSGRQFSNSRSEMNVSTLELGDSALYLCASSEGQGGTEAFFGQGTRLTVV.

The V and J genes are TRBV6-1 and TRBJ2-7; 9 bases fit TRBD2. The V segment lost 6 bases and the J segment 4 bases; nucleotides outside the gene matches: 10. Germline loops: CDR1 MNHNS, CDR2 SASEGT. The CDR3 length is 15 residues. The CDR3 spells CASRPRERGEYEQYF. The CDR3 nucleotides are TGTGCCAGCAGACCTAGGGAGCGGGGGGAATACGAGCAGTACTTC.

This clone is a singleton in its sample. The rearrangement links TRBV6-1 to TRBJ2-5, with 7 bases that match TRBD2. CDR1 is MNHNS and CDR2 is SASEGT in the germline V gene. V shed 1 base and J 5 bases; nucleotides not matched to a gene: 10. The CDR3 consists of 16 residues. CDR3 nucleotide sequence: TGTGCCAGCAGTGAAGTGGGGGAGGGTAGGTGGGAGACCCAGTACTTC. Translating it yields CASSEVGEGRWETQYF.